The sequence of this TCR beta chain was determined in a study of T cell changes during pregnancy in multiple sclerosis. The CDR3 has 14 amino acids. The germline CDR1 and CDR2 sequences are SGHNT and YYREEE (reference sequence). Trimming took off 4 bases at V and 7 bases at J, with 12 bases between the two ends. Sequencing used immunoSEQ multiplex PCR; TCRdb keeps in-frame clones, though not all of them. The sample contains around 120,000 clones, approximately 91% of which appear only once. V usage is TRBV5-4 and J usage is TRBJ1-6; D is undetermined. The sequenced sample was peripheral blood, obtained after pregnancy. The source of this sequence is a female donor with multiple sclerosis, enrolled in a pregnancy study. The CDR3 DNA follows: TGTGCCAGCAGCCTAAAGGCGGGGAATTCACCCCTCCACTTT. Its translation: CASSLKAGNSPLHF.